What follows describes a single TCR beta chain. The data derive from a study of blood T cell repertoires in COVID-19. Generated by immunoSEQ multiplex PCR, the TCRdb table keeps only in-frame clones and is missing some. The sample carries under 200,000 clones, roughly nine tenths recorded once. CDR1 is GTSNPN, CDR2 SVGIG, per germline (reference sequence). The V gene lost 1 base and the J gene lost 5 bases, with 15 bases spanning the gap. The CDR3 runs to 14 residues. V gene TRBV30 combines with J gene TRBJ2-7; TRBD1 might be the D (6 bases). Sequencing was carried out using peripheral blood. The source is a man in his forties or fifties with acute or convalescent COVID-19. As DNA, the CDR3 is TGTGCCTGGAGTGGTCTATCAGGGGACCACGAGCAGTACTTC. Translating gives CAWSGLSGDHEQYF.